The clone carrying this T cell receptor beta chain showed up just once. Antigen unknown. Using immunoSEQ multiplex PCR, the repertoire was profiled, and TCRdb retains in-frame clones only, with some absent. This sample has millions of clones; over 90% occur once, and the top ten carry 0.39%. Donors comprised only Caucasian adults living in Nashville, Tennessee. The germline CDR1 and CDR2 sequences are SGHNT and YENEEA. The CDR3 totals 14 residues. V was trimmed by 5 bases and J by 1 base, leaving 9 bases between them. These data belong to a study of shared clonotypes between healthy human individuals. Points from the study as a whole: Few donors limited the genetic and exposure-history diversity represented. Of the naive CD4 clonotypes, around 5% were shared across several donors.

The sequence came from a young man in good health. Some clones in this sample may be carry-over from other donors' samples. V is TRBV11-3 and J is TRBJ2-1; possible D gene TRBD2, 5 bases. The material sequenced was naive CD4+ T cells from PBMCs. Subset of the sample: CD45RA+ positively selected. The CDR3: CASSHGDSYNEQFF. The DNA for the CDR3 is TGTGCCAGCAGCCACGGGGATTCCTACAATGAGCAGTTCTTC.